Listed below are T cell receptor beta chains from one sample, sequenced in a study of T cell responses to AZD1222 COVID-19 vaccine. The protocol was immunoSEQ multiplex PCR, while the TCRdb copy is restricted to in-frame clones and leaves out a portion. Of around 150,000 clones detected, 90% to 95% appear once; the ten largest clones hold 0.64%. The starting material was peripheral blood, obtained on day 0 of AZD1222 vaccination. All receptors come from an adult in good health. Both conserved end residues are part of each CDR3. Fields, in order: clone size, V gene, D gene, J gene, CDR3 DNA, CDR3 protein. D genes are given only for firm matches. Clone size appears in some rows only: once, few, many, or a class for an expanded clone.

size: NA; V: TRBV14; D: NA; J: TRBJ2-7; DNA: TGTGCCAGCAGCCAAGCTGGGGGGATCGTCATCTACGAGCAGTACTTC; CDR3: CASSQAGGIVIYEQYF
size: once; V: TRBV12-3/TRBV12-4; D: NA; J: TRBJ1-2; DNA: TGTGCCAGCAGTTTGGAACAGATCTATGGCTACACCTTC; CDR3: CASSLEQIYGYTF
size: NA; V: TRBV7-9; D: TRBD1; J: TRBJ1-5; DNA: TGTGCCAGCAGCTTAGGAACAGGGGGTTTTGGCAATCAGCCCCAGCATTTT; CDR3: CASSLGTGGFGNQPQHF
size: NA; V: TRBV5-1; D: TRBD1; J: TRBJ1-4; DNA: TGCGCCAGCAGCTACTCACCAGGGGGCGGAAATGAAAAACTGTTTTTT; CDR3: CASSYSPGGGNEKLFF
size: NA; V: TRBV28; D: NA; J: TRBJ1-4; DNA: TGTGCCAGCAGTCCAGGAGGGTGGGCCGAAAAACTGTTTTTT; CDR3: CASSPGGWAEKLFF
size: NA; V: TRBV5-6; D: NA; J: TRBJ1-4; DNA: TGTGCCAGCAGCCCAGACGGAACCCTTGCAACTAATGAAAAACTGTTTTTT; CDR3: CASSPDGTLATNEKLFF
size: NA; V: TRBV5-1; D: NA; J: TRBJ2-5; DNA: TGCGCCAGCAGCTTAGCCAGGGGATGGGGGCCTCAAGAGACCCAGTACTTC; CDR3: CASSLARGWGPQETQYF
size: NA; V: TRBV6-5; D: TRBD1; J: TRBJ1-2; DNA: TGTGCCAGCAGTTACCAGGGGGCAGGTGGCTACACCTTC; CDR3: CASSYQGAGGYTF
size: NA; V: TRBV4-1; D: NA; J: TRBJ1-1; DNA: TGCGCCAGCAGCCAAGCGGGGAAACGAAAAGCTTTCTTT; CDR3: CASSQAGKRKAFF
size: once; V: TRBV7-6; D: TRBD2; J: TRBJ2-5; DNA: TGTGCCAGCAGTGGGCTAGCGGGAGGCCTACGGACCCAGTACTTC; CDR3: CASSGLAGGLRTQYF
size: NA; V: TRBV3-1/TRBV3-2; D: NA; J: TRBJ2-7; DNA: TGTGCCAGCAGCCAAGACGCTCAACCGGGACCGTTTATCTTC; CDR3: CASSQDAQPGPFIF
size: NA; V: TRBV2; D: NA; J: TRBJ2-2; DNA: TGTGCCTCGAGACAGGGAGGGGTCGGGGAGCTGTTTTTT; CDR3: CASRQGGVGELFF
size: once; V: TRBV7-3; D: NA; J: TRBJ2-1; DNA: TGTGCCAGCAGCCTGGATAGCGGTTCCTACAATGAGCAGTTCTTC; CDR3: CASSLDSGSYNEQFF
size: NA; V: TRBV5-1; D: TRBD1; J: TRBJ1-3; DNA: TGCGCCAGCAGCACCGGACAGGATGTCTCTGGAAACACCATATATTTT; CDR3: CASSTGQDVSGNTIYF
size: NA; V: TRBV30; D: NA; J: TRBJ2-6; DNA: TGTGCCTGGCTCACCTCTGGTGGGGCCAACGTCCTGACTTTC; CDR3: CAWLTSGGANVLTF
size: NA; V: TRBV19; D: NA; J: TRBJ1-2; DNA: TGTGCCAGTAGTATGGCGCCCAACTATGGCTACACCTTC; CDR3: CASSMAPNYGYTF
size: NA; V: TRBV9; D: NA; J: TRBJ2-2; DNA: TGTGCCAGCAGCGTTAGAACCGGGGAGCTGTTTTTT; CDR3: CASSVRTGELFF
size: NA; V: TRBV18; D: NA; J: TRBJ1-2; DNA: TGTGCCAGCTCACCGAAATCTCCGAATACTAACTATGGCTACACCTTC; CDR3: CASSPKSPNTNYGYTF
size: NA; V: TRBV9; D: NA; J: TRBJ1-1; DNA: TGTGCCAGCAGCGTCACTCAGGAAATGAGGGCCACTGAAGCTTTCTTT; CDR3: CASSVTQEMRATEAFF
size: NA; V: TRBV30; D: TRBD1; J: TRBJ1-1; DNA: TGTGCCTGGAGGGATCAGGGGGACACTGAAGCTTTCTTT; CDR3: CAWRDQGDTEAFF
size: NA; V: TRBV2; D: NA; J: TRBJ2-3; DNA: TGTGCCAGCACCAGGGGACGGGATACGCAGTATTTT; CDR3: CASTRGRDTQYF
size: NA; V: TRBV7-6; D: NA; J: TRBJ2-1; DNA: TGTGCCAGCAGCGACGGGACAAATACCTACAATGAGCAGTTCTTC; CDR3: CASSDGTNTYNEQFF
size: NA; V: TRBV4-1; D: NA; J: TRBJ1-5; DNA: TGCGCCAGCAGCCAAGGTTTGGGGCCCAATCAGCCCCAGCATTTT; CDR3: CASSQGLGPNQPQHF
size: NA; V: TRBV19; D: NA; J: TRBJ1-2; DNA: TGTGCCAGTAACTTGGTGGGGGTTAACTATGGCTACACCTTC; CDR3: CASNLVGVNYGYTF
size: NA; V: TRBV29-1; D: NA; J: TRBJ2-1; DNA: TGCAGCGTTGAAGGCCTCGCCTACAATGAGCAGTTCTTC; CDR3: CSVEGLAYNEQFF
size: NA; V: TRBV7-6; D: TRBD1; J: TRBJ2-7; DNA: TGTGCCAGCAGCTTGGCGGGACAGGGTAATTACGAGCAGTACTTC; CDR3: CASSLAGQGNYEQYF
size: NA; V: TRBV27; D: NA; J: TRBJ2-4; DNA: TGTGCCAGCAGTACCGGGACACAACTAGCCAAAAACATTCAGTACTTC; CDR3: CASSTGTQLAKNIQYF
size: once; V: TRBV3-1/TRBV3-2; D: TRBD1; J: TRBJ1-2; DNA: TGTGCCAGCAGCCTTTGGGACAGCCACTCCCCCACCTTC; CDR3: CASSLWDSHSPTF
size: NA; V: TRBV11-1; D: NA; J: TRBJ1-2; DNA: TGTGCCAGCAGCTTAGCGACTCCGGACTATGGCTACACCTTC; CDR3: CASSLATPDYGYTF
size: NA; V: TRBV5-4; D: TRBD2; J: TRBJ2-1; DNA: TGTGCCAGCAGCTCCGGACTAGCGGGAGAAGGGTCCTACAATGAGCAGTTCTTC; CDR3: CASSSGLAGEGSYNEQFF
size: NA; V: TRBV12-3/TRBV12-4; D: NA; J: TRBJ2-3; DNA: TGTGCCAGCAGTTTCGGTCCACTAGTGAATTTT; CDR3: CASSFGPLVNF
size: NA; V: TRBV30; D: NA; J: TRBJ1-1; DNA: TGTGCCTGGAGTGTCCAAACAGGTTTACCTGAAGCTTTCTTT; CDR3: CAWSVQTGLPEAFF
size: NA; V: TRBV9; D: NA; J: TRBJ2-3; DNA: TGTGCCAGCAGCCCCTCCAGCCGGGGCACAGATACGCAGTATTTT; CDR3: CASSPSSRGTDTQYF
size: NA; V: TRBV18; D: NA; J: TRBJ1-3; DNA: TGTGCCAGCTCACCCGATGAGACCAGAGGCACCATATATTTT; CDR3: CASSPDETRGTIYF
size: NA; V: TRBV5-5; D: NA; J: TRBJ1-3; DNA: TGTGCCAGCAGCTTGTCCCCCGGAAACACCATATATTTT; CDR3: CASSLSPGNTIYF
size: NA; V: TRBV3-1/TRBV3-2; D: NA; J: TRBJ1-1; DNA: TGTGCCAGCAGCCAAGGGACAGCAAACACTGAAGCTTTCTTT; CDR3: CASSQGTANTEAFF
size: NA; V: TRBV12-3/TRBV12-4; D: NA; J: TRBJ1-2; DNA: TGTGCCAGCAGTCTTACCTCTCACTTAGGCTACACCTTC; CDR3: CASSLTSHLGYTF
size: NA; V: TRBV28; D: NA; J: TRBJ1-2; DNA: TGTGCCAGCAGTTCCCGGGACGCCGGGAGCTATGGCTACACCTTC; CDR3: CASSSRDAGSYGYTF
size: NA; V: TRBV29-1; D: TRBD1; J: TRBJ2-1; DNA: TGCAGCGTTGACGGGACAGGGAATCGCAATGAGCAGTTCTTC; CDR3: CSVDGTGNRNEQFF
size: NA; V: TRBV6-5; D: TRBD2; J: TRBJ2-1; DNA: TGTGCCAGCAGTTCGAGCGGGAGGCACTACAATGAGCAGTTCTTC; CDR3: CASSSSGRHYNEQFF
size: few; V: TRBV19; D: TRBD2; J: TRBJ2-1; DNA: TGTGCCAGTAGTAACTCTGTGGGACTAGCGGGAGTTGACAATGAGCAGTTCTTC; CDR3: CASSNSVGLAGVDNEQFF
size: once; V: TRBV18; D: NA; J: TRBJ1-4; DNA: TGTGCCAGCTCACCACCATCGACAAATGAAAAACTGTTTTTT; CDR3: CASSPPSTNEKLFF
size: once; V: TRBV7-3; D: NA; J: TRBJ1-5; DNA: TGTGCCAGCAGCTTCTTTCGTCAGCCCCAGCATTTT; CDR3: CASSFFRQPQHF
size: NA; V: TRBV19; D: TRBD1; J: TRBJ2-7; DNA: TGTGCCAGTAGTGTACGGACAGGGCAGCAGTACTTC; CDR3: CASSVRTGQQYF
size: NA; V: TRBV18; D: NA; J: TRBJ1-3; DNA: TGTGCCAGCTCACCACAGAGCAGGGTCTCCGGAAACACCATATATTTT; CDR3: CASSPQSRVSGNTIYF
size: NA; V: TRBV7-9; D: NA; J: TRBJ1-5; DNA: TGTGCCAGCAGCTCGGCAGGTTCTCAGCCCCAGCATTTT; CDR3: CASSSAGSQPQHF
size: NA; V: TRBV7-9; D: TRBD1; J: TRBJ1-2; DNA: TGTGCCAGCCGTCGTCCTCAGGGACAGGGAATGCTGGGCTACACCTTC; CDR3: CASRRPQGQGMLGYTF
size: NA; V: TRBV18; D: NA; J: TRBJ2-7; DNA: TGTGCCAGCTCACCTGGCTTACGAAACTACGAGCAGTACTTC; CDR3: CASSPGLRNYEQYF
size: NA; V: TRBV4-2; D: NA; J: TRBJ1-5; DNA: TGTGCCAGCAGCATCGATGATTCCGGGAATCAGCCCCAGCATTTT; CDR3: CASSIDDSGNQPQHF
size: NA; V: TRBV3-1/TRBV3-2; D: NA; J: TRBJ1-5; DNA: TGTGCCAGCAGCCAAAATAGTGGGGGGGCAAGCAATCAGCCCCAGCATTTT; CDR3: CASSQNSGGASNQPQHF
size: NA; V: TRBV6-5; D: NA; J: TRBJ2-7; DNA: TGTGCCAGCAGTTACTCAGGGTCCTACGAGCAGTACTTC; CDR3: CASSYSGSYEQYF
size: NA; V: TRBV10-2; D: TRBD2; J: TRBJ2-7; DNA: TGCGCCAGCAATAGCGGGGGCCCCTACGAGCAGTACTTC; CDR3: CASNSGGPYEQYF
size: NA; V: TRBV10-3; D: TRBD2; J: TRBJ2-2; DNA: TGTGCCATCTCTAGCGGGAGGCCGTACGGGGAGCTGTTTTTT; CDR3: CAISSGRPYGELFF
size: once; V: TRBV2; D: NA; J: TRBJ2-5; DNA: TGTGCCAGCAGCCGGACGGACCAAGAGACCCAGTACTTC; CDR3: CASSRTDQETQYF